Below, 15 T cell receptor beta chains from the same sample are listed, as sequenced in a study of cytomegalovirus exposure and HLA in healthy donors. In the PCR, 60 Vbeta and 13 Jbeta primers were used. Sequencing was performed with immunoSEQ multiplex PCR; in TCRdb, only in-frame clones are kept and a portion is missing. The sample has about 140,000 clones; about 76% are singletons. Sample: PBMCs. The receptors shown here come from a man younger than 35 in good health and CMV-seronegative.

The rearrangement joins TRBV6-5 to TRBJ2-4, with 7 nucleotides matching TRBD1. Per the germline V gene, CDR1 is MNHEY and CDR2 is SVGAGI. Trimming cost V 2 bases and J 3 bases; bases outside gene matches: 7. CDR3 length: 16 residues. In DNA form, the CDR3 reads TGTGCCAGCAGTTACGACAGGGCTGGTGACAAAAACATTCAGTACTTC. Residues: CASSYDRAGDKNIQYF.

The DNA for the CDR3 is TGTGCCAGCAGCGTAGGTCAGGACAAGACCCAGTACTTC. This codes for CASSVGQDKTQYF. The chain couples TRBV9 to TRBJ2-5; D perhaps matches TRBD1 (5 bases). The ends were cut back, 0 bases at V and 6 bases at J, with 9 bases in the middle. This CDR3 contains 13 residues. Germline lookup yields CDR1 SGDLS and CDR2 YYNGEE.

This chain joins TRBV6-6 and TRBJ2-1; 7 bases are a match to TRBD2. The germline gives CDR1 MNHNY, CDR2 SVGAGI (reference sequence). V shed 5 bases, J shed 4 bases, and the junction held 11 bases outside the gene matches. The CDR3 has 16 amino acids. The CDR3 loop is CASSQKAQRGYNEQFF. CDR3 bases: TGTGCCAGCAGTCAAAAGGCCCAGCGGGGTTACAATGAGCAGTTCTTC.

The rearrangement links TRBV27 to TRBJ2-7; 9 bases map to TRBD1. This CDR3 is built from 16 residues. J was trimmed by 3 bases and V by 7 bases; bases with no gene match: 13. CDR1 and CDR2 (germline): MNHEY, SMNVEV (reference sequence). The CDR3 nucleotides read TGTGCCAGCACCCGCGGCGCCGGGACAGGGTTCTACGAGCAGTACTTC. As protein: CASTRGAGTGFYEQYF.

In this sample, this clone turned up a few times. The chain recombines TRBV7-9 with TRBJ2-1, with a weak D call TRBD1 (6 bases). The germline V gene has CDR1 SEHNR and CDR2 FQNEAQ (reference sequence). The CDR3 sequence is 15 residues long. Trimming took 5 bases from V and 4 from J, leaving 15 bases between them. CDR3 in DNA: TGTGCCAGCAGCCCCCTTGGGGGCGGATACAATGAGCAGTTCTTC. Its translation: CASSPLGGGYNEQFF. Variable domain in full (rest from reference TRBV7-9 and TRBJ2-1): DTGVSQNPRHKITKRGQNVTFRCDPISEHNRLYWYRQTLGQGPEFLTYFQNEAQLEKSRLLSDRFSAERPKGSFSTLEIQRTEQGDSAMYLCASSPLGGGYNEQFFGPGTRLTVL.

This clone was counted a few times. The chain is built from TRBV15 and TRBJ2-5; D gene unclear. With the DNA end fitting TRBJ2-7 better, the J assignment may be wrong. Germline V gene sequence: CDR1 LNHNV, CDR2 YYDKDF (reference sequence). The CDR3 sequence is 13 residues long. In DNA, the CDR3 is TGTGCCACCAGCAGAGGACGAGGCTACGAGCAGTACTTC. It encodes CATSRGRGYEQYF.

The J gene is TRBJ1-5, the V gene TRBV4-1, with 7 bases lining up with TRBD1. J was trimmed by 7 bases and V by 1 base; bases with no gene match: 4. The CDR3 runs 14 residues. Germline loops: CDR1 MGHRA, CDR2 YSYEKL. CDR3 coding DNA: TGCGCCAGCAGCCAAGTTGGGACAGAACAGCCCCAGCATTTT. Protein product: CASSQVGTEQPQHF.

The V gene is TRBV19, the J gene TRBJ2-6, with TRBD1 matching 7 bases. Germline V gives CDR1 LNHDA, CDR2 SQIVND (reference sequence). The CDR3 has 18 amino acids. The junction had 9 bases not matched to a gene; V was cut back by 2 bases and J by 2 bases. CDR3 DNA: TGTGCCAGTAGTATAAGGGGGCGTGAGCCTACTGGGGCCAACGTCCTGACTTTC. Protein: CASSIRGREPTGANVLTF.

CDR3 nucleotides: TGCGCCAGCAGCCCCAATGCCGGGACTAGCGGCTACAATGAGCAGTTCTTC. It is translated as CASSPNAGTSGYNEQFF. V and J are TRBV5-1 and TRBJ2-1, with 11 bases lining up with TRBD2. Germline CDR1 SGHRS, CDR2 YFSETQ. The J segment lost 3 bases and the V segment lost 4 bases, leaving 9 bases of the junction unmatched. This CDR3 is 17 amino acids long.

The DNA for the CDR3 is TGTGCCAGCAGTTTGCAAGGGGGAACCGGGGAGCTGTTTTTT. Protein: CASSLQGGTGELFF. The chain carries TRBV28 and TRBJ2-2; D is perhaps TRBD1 (6 bases). Germline loops: CDR1 MDHEN, CDR2 SYDVKM. The V end lost 3 bases, the J end lost 5 bases, and 10 bases lay between the germline ends. CDR3 length: 14 amino acids.

The J gene is TRBJ1-1, the V gene TRBV7-2; a possible D gene is TRBD1 (6 bases). CDR1 and CDR2 from the germline V gene are SGHTA and FQGNSA. This CDR3 region has 17 residues. Trimming removed 5 bases at V and 1 base at J, with 20 bases between. CDR3 in DNA: TGTGCCAGCAGCCCAAGGGGACATTACGCGGGGAACACTGAAGCTTTCTTT. Translation: CASSPRGHYAGNTEAFF.

The sample holds a few counts of this clone. The rearrangement joins TRBV19 to TRBJ1-2; TRBD1 might be the D (5 bases). The CDR3 runs to 13 residues. V lost 4 bases and J lost 5, with 11 bases in between. Germline V lookup: CDR1 LNHDA, CDR2 SQIVND (reference sequence). The CDR3, as DNA: TGTGCCAGTAGTAGTACAGGATGGTATGGCTACACCTTC. Translated, it gives CASSSTGWYGYTF.

V usage is TRBV6-5 and J usage is TRBJ1-2; 8 bases agree with TRBD1. The CDR3 loop spans 15 amino acids. Trimming removed 5 bases from V and 7 bases from J; junction bases left unmatched: 12. Germline-derived CDR1 and CDR2 are MNHEY and SVGAGI. The CDR3, as DNA: TGTGCCAGCAGTGGGCACGGGACAGGTGCTTTTGGCTACACCTTC. Translated, it gives CASSGHGTGAFGYTF.

The chain employs TRBV19 and TRBJ2-3; TRBD1 aligns across 7 bases. The germline V gene has CDR1 LNHDA and CDR2 SQIVND (reference sequence). With V trimmed by 2 bases and J by 0 bases, 5 bases remained unmatched. CDR3 length: 16 residues. This CDR3 is CASSIMDRRSTDTQYF. The CDR3 coding sequence is TGTGCCAGTAGTATAATGGACAGGAGGAGCACAGATACGCAGTATTTT.

V gene TRBV5-1 combines with J gene TRBJ2-5; the match to TRBD2 covers 9 bases. There are 15 residues in the CDR3. V shed 0 bases and J 3 bases; nucleotides not matched to a gene: 3. Germline CDR1 reads SGHRS; CDR2 reads YFSETQ. CDR3 nucleotide sequence: TGCGCCAGCAGCTTGGTAGCGGGGGCCAAAGAGACCCAGTACTTC. Translating gives CASSLVAGAKETQYF.